This TCR beta chain is from a study of T-cell reconstitution after alpha-beta-depleted transplantation in children. Construction of the TCRbeta library involved unique molecular identifiers. One entry per CDR3 protein, called by TCRdb with MiXCR from the PCR reads. The table includes some 500,000 distinct CDR3 sequences, 15% to 20% detected once. The CDR3 extends over 17 amino acids. In germline, CDR1 is SEHNR, CDR2 FQNEAQ (reference sequence). Trimming at V came to 1 base and at J to 0 bases, leaving 1 base not matched to a gene. Sequencing was performed on PBMCs from the stem cell graft donor, taken from the stem cell graft. The receptor was isolated from a human donor who donated a stem cell graft to a child with acute lymphoblastic leukemia. The J gene is TRBJ2-2, the V gene TRBV7-9; 11 positions agree with TRBD2. This chain's CDR3 is CASSLGGLAANTGELFF. CDR3 DNA: TGTGCCAGCAGCTTAGGGGGACTAGCGGCGAACACCGGGGAGCTGTTTTTT.